This T cell receptor (beta chain) was captured in a study of cytomegalovirus exposure and HLA in healthy donors. Researchers ran the PCR with 60 Vbeta and 13 Jbeta primers. The method was immunoSEQ multiplex PCR; TCRdb's version includes in-frame clones alone and lacks a portion of them. This listing includes tens of thousands of clones. With respect to this clone: Its antigen is still unknown.

Germline CDR1 is GTSNPN and CDR2 is SVGIG (reference sequence). Trimming shortened V by 3 bases and J by 0 bases, and 18 bases separated the two germline ends. CDR3 size: 17 residues. Study conclusions and caveats: Likely technical artifact: a cluster of highly shared sequence variants.

The sample was PBMCs. The chain links TRBV30 to TRBJ1-5, with TRBD1 as a possible D gene (6 bases). This clonotype originated in a man aged 18-30 years in good health and CMV-seropositive. DNA for the CDR3: TGTGCCTGGAGAACAGGGCGCGGGGGGTATAGCAATCAGCCCCAGCATTTT. Protein: CAWRTGRGGYSNQPQHF. Variable domain in full (rest from reference TRBV30 and TRBJ1-5): SQTIHQWPATLVQPVGSPLSLECTVEGTSNPNLYWYRQAAGRGLQLLFYSVGIGQISSEVPQNLSASRPQDRQFILSSKKLLLSDSGFYLCAWRTGRGGYSNQPQHFGDGTRLSIL.